Listed below are T cell receptor beta chains from one sample, sequenced in a study of T-cell reconstitution after alpha-beta-depleted transplantation in children. MiXCR was run by TCRdb on the PCR reads, yielding one entry per CDR3 protein. The data contain hundreds of thousands of distinct CDR3 sequences, 13% of them seen just once; the ten biggest clones take up roughly 4.3%. Sequencing was performed on PBMCs, taken from the stem cell graft. Source of these receptors: a human donor who donated a stem cell graft to a child with Fanconi anemia. The CDR3 runs from the conserved cysteine through the conserved F or W. The order of the fields is D gene, J gene, clone size, V gene, CDR3 DNA, CDR3 protein. A D gene is named only where the DNA matches it firmly. Rows may omit the clone size; those that give it use once, few, many or a size class.

d_call: .
j_call: TRBJ2-7
clone_size: many
v_call: TRBV7-2
cdr3_nt: TGTGCCAGCAGCGCGCAACTAGTAAGCGAGCAGTACTTC
cdr3_aa: CASSAQLVSEQYF

d_call: .
j_call: TRBJ2-1
clone_size: many
v_call: TRBV5-1
cdr3_nt: TGCGCCAGCAGCGGACAAAACAATGAGCAGTTCTTC
cdr3_aa: CASSGQNNEQFF

d_call: TRBD1
j_call: TRBJ1-1
clone_size: .
v_call: TRBV7-8
cdr3_nt: TGTGCCAGCAGCCCCCGACAGGGAGGCGCTTTCTTT
cdr3_aa: CASSPRQGGAFF

d_call: TRBD2
j_call: TRBJ2-5
clone_size: .
v_call: TRBV5-1
cdr3_nt: TGCGCCAGCAGGCTAGCGGGGGGGTCTGGGGAGACCCAGTACTTC
cdr3_aa: CASRLAGGSGETQYF

d_call: .
j_call: TRBJ2-2
clone_size: many
v_call: TRBV10-3
cdr3_nt: TGTGCCATCAGTGAGTCCCCAGGGGGAGGCGTCACCGGGGAGCTGTTTTTT
cdr3_aa: CAISESPGGGVTGELFF

d_call: .
j_call: TRBJ2-3
clone_size: .
v_call: TRBV7-8
cdr3_nt: TGTGCCAGCAAAAGGTGGGGGGGCCGAGATACGCAGTATTTT
cdr3_aa: CASKRWGGRDTQYF

d_call: .
j_call: TRBJ2-1
clone_size: .
v_call: TRBV5-6
cdr3_nt: TGTGCCAGCAGATTCGCTACGGACACTGAGCAGTTCTTC
cdr3_aa: CASRFATDTEQFF

d_call: .
j_call: TRBJ2-3
clone_size: .
v_call: TRBV7-9
cdr3_nt: TGTGCCAGCAGCTTATCTATCGACATATTGAGCACAGATACGCAGTATTTT
cdr3_aa: CASSLSIDILSTDTQYF

d_call: TRBD2
j_call: TRBJ2-5
clone_size: .
v_call: TRBV7-2
cdr3_nt: TGTGCCAGCAGCCTCATGGGGGGGGAAAGGGAGACCCAGTACTTC
cdr3_aa: CASSLMGGERETQYF

d_call: .
j_call: TRBJ1-2
clone_size: few
v_call: TRBV18
cdr3_nt: TGTGCCAGCTCAACAGGGATCGACTATGGCTACACCTTC
cdr3_aa: CASSTGIDYGYTF

d_call: .
j_call: TRBJ2-3
clone_size: .
v_call: TRBV28
cdr3_nt: TGTGCCAGCAGTAGACAGGCCTCTAGCACAGATACGCAGTATTTT
cdr3_aa: CASSRQASSTDTQYF

d_call: .
j_call: TRBJ2-2
clone_size: few
v_call: TRBV6-5
cdr3_nt: TGTGCCAGCAGTTATAATCCAGAGAACACCGGGGAGCTGTTTTTT
cdr3_aa: CASSYNPENTGELFF

d_call: .
j_call: TRBJ2-7
clone_size: few
v_call: TRBV7-6
cdr3_nt: TGTGCCAGCAGCCCGCGTGGGGGGAGGACAGACGAGCAGTACTTC
cdr3_aa: CASSPRGGRTDEQYF

d_call: TRBD1
j_call: TRBJ1-2
clone_size: .
v_call: TRBV11-2
cdr3_nt: TGTGCCAGCAGCAAGTGGCCCGTAGGGACAGGGAGGGGAGCTGGCTACACCTTC
cdr3_aa: CASSKWPVGTGRGAGYTF

d_call: .
j_call: TRBJ2-2
clone_size: .
v_call: TRBV7-9
cdr3_nt: TGTGCCAGCAGCTTATTCAGGGAATCCGGGGAGCTGTTTTTT
cdr3_aa: CASSLFRESGELFF

d_call: .
j_call: TRBJ2-5
clone_size: many
v_call: TRBV30
cdr3_nt: TGTGCCTGGAGTGTACGGGGCAGCTTGGGAGAGACCCAGTACTTC
cdr3_aa: CAWSVRGSLGETQYF

d_call: .
j_call: TRBJ1-1
clone_size: .
v_call: TRBV12-3/TRBV12-4
cdr3_nt: TGTGCCAGCAGTTTTATTCCGATCCCGGGGTCCACTGAAGCTTTCTTT
cdr3_aa: CASSFIPIPGSTEAFF

d_call: TRBD2
j_call: TRBJ2-3
clone_size: .
v_call: TRBV6-1
cdr3_nt: TGTGCCACCCGGACTAGCAACACAGATACGCAGTATTTT
cdr3_aa: CATRTSNTDTQYF

d_call: .
j_call: TRBJ1-2
clone_size: .
v_call: TRBV20-1
cdr3_nt: TGCAGTGCTACGACGTACTATAACTATGGCTACACCTTC
cdr3_aa: CSATTYYNYGYTF

d_call: .
j_call: TRBJ1-5
clone_size: few
v_call: TRBV6-5
cdr3_nt: TGTGCCAGCAGGGGACTGTGGGTCGAGCCCCAGCATTTT
cdr3_aa: CASRGLWVEPQHF

d_call: TRBD1
j_call: TRBJ1-3
clone_size: .
v_call: TRBV28
cdr3_nt: TGTGCCAGCACCGGCGACAGGGACGGAAACACCATATATTTT
cdr3_aa: CASTGDRDGNTIYF

d_call: .
j_call: TRBJ1-5
clone_size: many
v_call: TRBV7-7
cdr3_nt: TGTGCCAGCAGCTTAGCGCCGGGGCAGCCCCAGCATTTT
cdr3_aa: CASSLAPGQPQHF

d_call: .
j_call: TRBJ1-1
clone_size: many
v_call: TRBV5-1
cdr3_nt: TGCGCCAGCAGCAGCTTGGGGACAAACACTGAAGCTTTCTTT
cdr3_aa: CASSSLGTNTEAFF

d_call: .
j_call: TRBJ1-5
clone_size: few
v_call: TRBV20-1
cdr3_nt: TGCAGTGCTAGAGATTCAGTTAGCAATCAGCCCCAGCATTTT
cdr3_aa: CSARDSVSNQPQHF

d_call: .
j_call: TRBJ1-1
clone_size: few
v_call: TRBV5-1
cdr3_nt: TGCGCCAGCAGCTTGAATGGGTGGATGAACACTGAAGCTTTCTTT
cdr3_aa: CASSLNGWMNTEAFF

d_call: TRBD2
j_call: TRBJ2-1
clone_size: few
v_call: TRBV29-1
cdr3_nt: TGCAGCGTTGAACCTAGCGGGGGGACAGGTGGGCAGTTCTTC
cdr3_aa: CSVEPSGGTGGQFF

d_call: .
j_call: TRBJ2-1
clone_size: few
v_call: TRBV9
cdr3_nt: TGTGCCAGCAGCGTTGGGGCGGGGCCATTTTTCTTC
cdr3_aa: CASSVGAGPFFF

d_call: TRBD1
j_call: TRBJ2-1
clone_size: few
v_call: TRBV5-1
cdr3_nt: TGCGCCAGCCGGACAGGGGGACCCAATGAGCAGTTCTTC
cdr3_aa: CASRTGGPNEQFF

d_call: .
j_call: TRBJ2-3
clone_size: many
v_call: TRBV7-2
cdr3_nt: TGTGCCAGCAGCTTAGTCACGGGAGCAGATACGCAGTATTTT
cdr3_aa: CASSLVTGADTQYF

d_call: .
j_call: TRBJ2-2
clone_size: many
v_call: TRBV27
cdr3_nt: TGTGCCAGCAGTGTATCAGGGGTAGTAACCGGGGAGCTGTTTTTT
cdr3_aa: CASSVSGVVTGELFF

d_call: .
j_call: TRBJ1-5
clone_size: many
v_call: TRBV12-3/TRBV12-4
cdr3_nt: TGTGCCAGCACACAAGGGGTAGACGGACAGCCCCAGCATTTT
cdr3_aa: CASTQGVDGQPQHF

d_call: TRBD2
j_call: TRBJ2-3
clone_size: many
v_call: TRBV12-3/TRBV12-4
cdr3_nt: TGTGCCAGCAGTTCCCCGCTAGCGGGGGGCAGCACAGATACGCAGTATTTT
cdr3_aa: CASSSPLAGGSTDTQYF

d_call: .
j_call: TRBJ1-3
clone_size: few
v_call: TRBV7-4
cdr3_nt: TGTGCCTACACGTGGGGTTTTGCCGGAAACACCATATATTTT
cdr3_aa: CAYTWGFAGNTIYF

d_call: .
j_call: TRBJ1-1
clone_size: many
v_call: TRBV2
cdr3_nt: TGTGCCAGCTCTTCTTATCTAGGGGGAAACACTGAAGCTTTCTTT
cdr3_aa: CASSSYLGGNTEAFF

d_call: .
j_call: TRBJ1-1
clone_size: few
v_call: TRBV10-3
cdr3_nt: TGTGCCATCGCGGTCAGGGACGATACTGAAGCTTTCTTT
cdr3_aa: CAIAVRDDTEAFF

d_call: .
j_call: TRBJ1-5
clone_size: few
v_call: TRBV9
cdr3_nt: TGTGCCAGCAGCGCGCAAGGGGGAGATCAGCCCCAGCATTTT
cdr3_aa: CASSAQGGDQPQHF

d_call: TRBD1
j_call: TRBJ1-1
clone_size: many
v_call: TRBV5-1
cdr3_nt: TGCGCCAGCAGTTGGGACAGTAACACTGAAGCTTTCTTT
cdr3_aa: CASSWDSNTEAFF

d_call: .
j_call: TRBJ2-7
clone_size: .
v_call: TRBV10-3
cdr3_nt: TGTGCCATCAGTCGTGTGGCAGACTACGAGCAGTACTTC
cdr3_aa: CAISRVADYEQYF

d_call: .
j_call: TRBJ2-1
clone_size: .
v_call: TRBV5-1
cdr3_nt: TGCGCCAGCAGCGTAACCGGGGAAGGCAATGAGCAGTTCTTC
cdr3_aa: CASSVTGEGNEQFF

d_call: .
j_call: TRBJ1-1
clone_size: few
v_call: TRBV5-4
cdr3_nt: TGTGCCAGCAGCTTGGTGGGGTACAGTTCGAACACTGAAGCTTTCTTT
cdr3_aa: CASSLVGYSSNTEAFF

d_call: .
j_call: TRBJ1-1
clone_size: .
v_call: TRBV6-1
cdr3_nt: TGTGCCAGCAGTACGGCGTATAACACTGAAGCTTTCTTT
cdr3_aa: CASSTAYNTEAFF

d_call: .
j_call: TRBJ2-5
clone_size: .
v_call: TRBV2
cdr3_nt: TGTGCCAGCAAAGGTAGCCAAGAGACCCAGTACTTC
cdr3_aa: CASKGSQETQYF

d_call: TRBD1
j_call: TRBJ1-5
clone_size: few
v_call: TRBV20-1
cdr3_nt: TGCAGTGTCCAGGGGGGGACAGGGAATCAGCCCCAGCATTTT
cdr3_aa: CSVQGGTGNQPQHF

d_call: TRBD1
j_call: TRBJ2-3
clone_size: .
v_call: TRBV20-1
cdr3_nt: TGCAGTGTGAAAAGACAGGGGATGGGCTCAGATACGCAGTATTTT
cdr3_aa: CSVKRQGMGSDTQYF

d_call: .
j_call: TRBJ2-2
clone_size: few
v_call: TRBV10-3
cdr3_nt: TGTGCCATCAGTGAAGATGGAGGGAGTAACACCGGGGAGCTGTTTTTT
cdr3_aa: CAISEDGGSNTGELFF

d_call: .
j_call: TRBJ1-1
clone_size: .
v_call: TRBV30
cdr3_nt: TGTGCCTGGGACAGGAGTAGTTTTACTGAAGCTTTCTTT
cdr3_aa: CAWDRSSFTEAFF